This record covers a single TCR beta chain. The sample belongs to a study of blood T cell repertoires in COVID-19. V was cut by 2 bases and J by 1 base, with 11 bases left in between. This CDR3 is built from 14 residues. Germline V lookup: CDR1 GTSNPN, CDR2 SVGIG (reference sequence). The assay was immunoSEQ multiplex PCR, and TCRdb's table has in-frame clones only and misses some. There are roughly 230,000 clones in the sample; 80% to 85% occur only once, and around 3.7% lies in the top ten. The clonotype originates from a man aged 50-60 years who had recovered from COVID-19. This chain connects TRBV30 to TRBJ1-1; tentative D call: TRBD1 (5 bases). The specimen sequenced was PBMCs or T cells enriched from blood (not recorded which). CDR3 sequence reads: CAWSLWRGNTEAFF. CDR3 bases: TGTGCCTGGAGTTTATGGAGGGGGAACACTGAAGCTTTCTTT. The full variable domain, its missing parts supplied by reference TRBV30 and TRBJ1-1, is SQTIHQWPATLVQPVGSPLSLECTVEGTSNPNLYWYRQAAGRGLQLLFYSVGIGQISSEVPQNLSASRPQDRQFILSSKKLLLSDSGFYLCAWSLWRGNTEAFFGQGTRLTVV.